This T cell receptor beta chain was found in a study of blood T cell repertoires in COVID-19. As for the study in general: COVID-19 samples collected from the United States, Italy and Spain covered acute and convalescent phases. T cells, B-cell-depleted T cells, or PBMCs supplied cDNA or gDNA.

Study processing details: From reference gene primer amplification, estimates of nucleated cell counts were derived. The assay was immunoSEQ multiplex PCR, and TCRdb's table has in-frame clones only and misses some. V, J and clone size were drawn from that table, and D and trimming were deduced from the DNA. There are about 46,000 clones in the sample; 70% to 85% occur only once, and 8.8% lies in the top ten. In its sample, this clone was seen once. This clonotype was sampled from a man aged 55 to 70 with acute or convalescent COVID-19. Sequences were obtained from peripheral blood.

Here the CDR3 reads CASRRQGNDEQYF. For the CDR3, the DNA is TGTGCCAGCAGAAGACAGGGGAACGACGAGCAGTACTTC. The gene calls are TRBV6-5 and TRBJ2-7, with 8 bases identical to TRBD1. Trimming at V came to 6 bases and at J to 5 bases, leaving 6 bases not matched to a gene. Germline V gene data show CDR1 as MNHEY and CDR2 as SVGAGI. CDR3 size: 13 residues.